This TCR beta chain was profiled in a study of CD8+ T cells in alopecia areata (dated 2018 in TCRdb). Notes on the research overall: Treated patients were enrolled in an open-label pilot trial of oral tofacitinib, 5 to 10 mg twice daily, for moderate-to-severe alopecia areata. Patients stayed on tofacitinib for 6 to 18 months and then had 6 months of follow-up off drug so that delayed response and recurrence could be assessed. To study T cell clonal expansion in alopecia areata, the researchers applied high-throughput TCRbeta sequencing to both the C3H/HeJ mouse model and human patients. On the human side, TCRbeta sequencing was run on scalp tissue and on sorted CD4+ and CD8+ peripheral blood T cells from healthy controls and from alopecia areata patients with either patchy or totalis/universalis disease. Patients on tofacitinib were biopsied at baseline and after 4 and 24 weeks of treatment, and several of the patients also had a later scalp biopsy. Scalp clonality was compared among normal scalp (n=4), patchy alopecia areata scalp (n=8), and alopecia totalis/universalis scalp (n=8). RNA was obtained with the PAXgene miRNA kit for fixed scalp, the miRNeasy kit for PBMCs, and the RNeasy kit for mouse skin. Amplification of TCRbeta CDR3 regions was done by immunoSEQ multiplex PCR using 35 Vbeta forward primers and 13 Jbeta reverse primers. Beyond this particular receptor, the publication reports: Scalp TCR repertoire analysis is complicated because resident alphabeta T cells in normal human skin are also sequenced, whereas mouse skin is dominated by gammadelta T cells. TCR sequences shared between patients were less clear than in mice, possibly partly because of HLA diversity in the patient population. Lesional scalp, especially in alopecia totalis/universalis, showed higher clonality and more expanded CD8+ clones than normal scalp, suggesting antigenic drive.

Turning to this clone: Its binding antigen is unknown. No base qualities exist here, and no much larger clone lies one base off it.

Libraries were built with the immunoSEQ multiplex PCR assay. To provide template for TCR sequencing, every sample had RNA extracted and reverse transcribed into cDNA. First-strand cDNA was synthesized with SuperScript III using a 2:1 mix of oligo-dT and random hexamers. A synthetic immune receptor repertoire was used to measure amplification bias, and any remaining bias was corrected computationally. Per the original workflow: After raw reads were preprocessed to remove errors, the CDR3 was defined following IMGT conventions as running from the conserved cysteine to phenylalanine. To get clonality, Shannon entropy was normalized by log2 of the number of productive unique TCRs and the result was subtracted from 1. Whether scalp clones were CD4 or CD8 was inferred by matching scalp TCRbeta sequences against CD4 and CD8 repertoires sorted from blood. TCRdb stores this immuneACCESS table with in-frame sequences only. Part of the clones is absent; in the studies checked, under half of the shortfall reflects unresolved V genes, and no reason is known for the rest. For V, J and clone size, that table is used; D and trimming come from the DNA. Present in this sample are approximately 140,000 clones, over 80% of which were seen just once. Around 15% of the sample is held by the ten biggest clonotypes.

A distance of 13 bases separates the germline ends of V and J, which lose 0 bases and 4 bases respectively. The germline V gene specifies MNHEY as CDR1 and SVGAGI as CDR2. Inclusive of the bounding cysteine and phenylalanine, the CDR3 is 16 residues long. Of the read, only the CDR3 DNA is kept; its 48 bases are in frame from base 1. This sample's time point label indicates: baseline before oral tofacitinib. Lesional scalp punch biopsies and peripheral blood were obtained from alopecia areata patients. PBMCs were separated by density centrifugation and stained for CD3, CD4 and CD8, after which CD4+ and CD8+ T cells were sorted on a FACSAria.

This chain joins TRBV6-5 to TRBJ2-1, and the D gene may be TRBD2, 5 bases matching. The source was CD8+ T cells sorted from blood, collected at week 0. The TCR comes from a human donor with alopecia areata. The bases are TGTGCCAGCAGTTACTCGTCTCGGGGTTTTTACAATGAGCAGTTCTTC. Protein translation: CASSYSSRGFYNEQFF.